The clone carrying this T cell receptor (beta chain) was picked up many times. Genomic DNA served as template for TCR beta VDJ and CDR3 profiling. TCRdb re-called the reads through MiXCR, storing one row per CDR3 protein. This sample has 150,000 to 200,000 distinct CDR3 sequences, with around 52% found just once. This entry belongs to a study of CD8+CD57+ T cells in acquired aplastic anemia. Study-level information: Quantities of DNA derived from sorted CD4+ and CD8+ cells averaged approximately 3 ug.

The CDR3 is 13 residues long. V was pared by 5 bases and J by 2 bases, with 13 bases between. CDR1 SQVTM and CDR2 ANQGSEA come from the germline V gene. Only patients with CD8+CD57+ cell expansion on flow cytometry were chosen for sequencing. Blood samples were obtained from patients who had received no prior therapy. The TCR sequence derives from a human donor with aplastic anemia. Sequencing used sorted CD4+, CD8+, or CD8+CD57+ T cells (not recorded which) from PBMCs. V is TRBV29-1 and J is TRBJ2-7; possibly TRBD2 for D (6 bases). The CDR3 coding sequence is TGCAGCGTTCGTGGAGGGGAAGCCTACGAGCAGTACTTC. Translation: CSVRGGEAYEQYF.